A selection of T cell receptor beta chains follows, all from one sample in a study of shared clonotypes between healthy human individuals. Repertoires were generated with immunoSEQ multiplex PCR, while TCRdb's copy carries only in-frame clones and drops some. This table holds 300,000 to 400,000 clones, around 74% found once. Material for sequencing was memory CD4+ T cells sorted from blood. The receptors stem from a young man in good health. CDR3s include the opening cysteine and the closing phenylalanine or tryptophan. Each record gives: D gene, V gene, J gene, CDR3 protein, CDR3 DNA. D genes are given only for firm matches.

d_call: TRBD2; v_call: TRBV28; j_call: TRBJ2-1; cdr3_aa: CASAGGGRAANEQFF; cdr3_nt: TGTGCCAGCGCGGGGGGCGGGAGGGCCGCCAATGAGCAGTTCTTC
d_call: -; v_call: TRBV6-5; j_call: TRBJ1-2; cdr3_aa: CASSKQESFYGYTF; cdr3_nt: TGTGCCAGCAGTAAACAGGAGAGTTTCTATGGCTACACCTTC
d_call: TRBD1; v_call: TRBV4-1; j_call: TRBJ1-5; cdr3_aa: CASSQGTGSNQPQHF; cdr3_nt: TGCGCCAGCAGCCAGGGGACAGGGAGCAATCAGCCCCAGCATTTT
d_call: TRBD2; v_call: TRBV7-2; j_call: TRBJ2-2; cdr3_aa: CASSLAQTSGRAGMFF; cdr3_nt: TGTGCCAGCAGCTTAGCCCAGACTAGCGGGAGGGCTGGGATGTTTTTT
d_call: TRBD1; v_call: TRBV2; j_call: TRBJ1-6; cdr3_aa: CASSIYGTGTLRSPLHF; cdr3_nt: TGTGCCAGTTCAATCTACGGGACAGGGACGCTGCGTTCACCCCTCCACTTT
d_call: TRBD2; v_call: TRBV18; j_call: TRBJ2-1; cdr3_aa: CASSPIPAASGRADEQFF; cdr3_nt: TGTGCCAGCTCACCCATACCCGCGGCTAGCGGGAGGGCCGATGAGCAGTTCTTC
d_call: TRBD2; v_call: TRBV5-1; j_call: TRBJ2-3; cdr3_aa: CVSSPSTSGSTDTQYF; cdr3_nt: TGCGTCAGCAGCCCCTCCACTAGCGGGAGCACAGATACGCAGTATTTT
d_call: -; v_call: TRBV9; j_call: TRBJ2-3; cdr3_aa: CASSSHGGLGYSTQYF; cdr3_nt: TGTGCCAGCAGCTCGCATGGGGGTCTCGGGTACTCTACGCAGTATTTT
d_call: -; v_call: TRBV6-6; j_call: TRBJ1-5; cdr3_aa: CASSRDRNQPQHF; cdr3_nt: TGTGCCAGCAGCAGAGACCGGAATCAGCCCCAGCATTTT
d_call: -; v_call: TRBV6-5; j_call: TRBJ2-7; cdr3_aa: CASLDGTTYEQYF; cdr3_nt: TGTGCCAGCCTGGACGGAACGACCTACGAGCAGTACTTC
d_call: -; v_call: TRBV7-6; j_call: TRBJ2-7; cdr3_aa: CASSLAGAYEQYF; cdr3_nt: TGTGCCAGCAGCTTAGCAGGGGCCTACGAGCAGTACTTC
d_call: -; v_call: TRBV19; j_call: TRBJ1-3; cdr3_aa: CARREYRFAGNTIYF; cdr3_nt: TGTGCCAGGAGAGAATACAGGTTCGCCGGAAACACCATATATTTT
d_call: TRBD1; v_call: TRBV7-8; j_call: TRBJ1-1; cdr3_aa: CASSLQGAEAFF; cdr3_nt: TGTGCCAGCAGCTTACAGGGGGCTGAAGCTTTCTTT
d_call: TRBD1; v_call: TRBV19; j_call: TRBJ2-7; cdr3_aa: CASSMGTGFYEQYF; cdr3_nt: TGTGCCAGTAGTATGGGGACAGGGTTCTACGAGCAGTACTTC
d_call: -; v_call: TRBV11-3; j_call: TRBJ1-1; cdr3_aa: CASSLNGGEAFF; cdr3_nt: TGTGCCAGCAGCTTAAACGGCGGTGAAGCTTTCTTT
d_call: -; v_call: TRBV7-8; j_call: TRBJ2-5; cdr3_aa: CASSPGRGLLIETQYF; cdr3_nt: TGTGCCAGCAGCCCAGGACGGGGGCTCCTAATAGAGACCCAGTACTTC
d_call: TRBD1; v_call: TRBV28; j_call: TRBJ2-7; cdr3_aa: CASSPSGTVSYEQYF; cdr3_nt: TGTGCCAGCAGTCCCTCCGGGACAGTGAGCTACGAGCAGTACTTC